Detailed here is one T cell receptor beta chain. Its target is unknown. Profiling relied on immunoSEQ multiplex PCR, and the TCRdb table lists in-frame clones only, not all of them. Among about 7,200 clones listed, around 70% were seen once. The V and J ends lost 3 bases and 3 bases, in that order; junction bases with no gene match: 3. Germline CDR1 MDHEN, CDR2 SYDVKM. This CDR3 contains 15 residues. Autoimmune disease history or systemic immunosuppression led to patients being barred. These data are taken from a study of OX40 agonist ivuxolimab in advanced cancers. About the research overall: The diagnoses of dose-escalation patients were hepatocellular carcinoma, melanoma, renal cell or head and neck cancer. General observations from the study: Expanded clones belonging to CD8+ T cells outnumbered, on average, those of CD4+.

The TCR comes from an adult with an advanced solid tumor such as melanoma, head and neck, liver or kidney cancer. This specimen was CD4+ or CD8+ T cells sorted from blood, taken in a trial of the OX40 agonist ivuxolimab. The rearrangement uses TRBV28 and TRBJ2-7; 12 bases match TRBD2. The CDR3, as DNA: TGTGCCAGCAGTTTGGGACTAGCGGGCTTCTACGAGCAGTACTTC. Translated: CASSLGLAGFYEQYF.